These T cell receptor beta chains were read from a single sample in a study of blood T cells in healthy people across ages. One entry per CDR3 protein, called by TCRdb with MiXCR from the 5' RACE reads. The table records 550,000 to 800,000 distinct CDR3 sequences, about 34% of them present only once. Specimen: blood. Receptors were obtained from a woman older than 75 in good health. Both conserved end residues are part of each CDR3. D genes are given only for firm matches. Rows give clone size only sometimes, using once, few, many, or a class for an expanded clone.

NA | TRBJ2-3 | TRBV29-1 | many | TGCAGCGCAAATGAAGCGGTTGGAGATACGCAGTATTTT | CSANEAVGDTQYF
NA | TRBJ1-5 | TRBV4-2 | few | TGTGCCAGCAGCCAAGTGGCAGGAGGCGAACAGCCCCAGCATTTT | CASSQVAGGEQPQHF
TRBD1 | TRBJ2-1 | TRBV20-1 | NA | TGCAGTGCTAACAAGCAGGGGGCAGTGGGCATTGAGCAGTTCTTC | CSANKQGAVGIEQFF
NA | TRBJ2-7 | TRBV5-6 | many | TGTGCCAGCAGCCAAGGGAAACAGCAAAGGCTGTCAGGACACTTC | CASSQGKQQRLSGHF
NA | TRBJ1-2 | TRBV28 | NA | TGTGCCAGCAGAAGTGGGGGGGGCTTTGGCTACACCTTC | CASRSGGGFGYTF
NA | TRBJ2-3 | TRBV28 | many | TGTGCCAGCAGTTCCCCAGGAGGTAGGGGCACAGATACGCAGTATTTT | CASSSPGGRGTDTQYF
NA | TRBJ2-3 | TRBV10-2 | NA | TGCGCCAGCAAGGGGCGGGCTAGCACAGATACGCAGTATTTT | CASKGRASTDTQYF
NA | TRBJ1-2 | TRBV5-5 | NA | TGTGCCAGCAGTAGACGGTCAGAGAACTATGGCTACACCTTC | CASSRRSENYGYTF
TRBD1 | TRBJ2-7 | TRBV27 | many | TGTGCCAGCAGTTTAAAGGGACAGACCTTCTACGAGCAGTACTTC | CASSLKGQTFYEQYF
NA | TRBJ1-2 | TRBV7-2 | many | TGTGCCAGCAGCATGGCTTGGGGGTCCTATGGCTACACCTTC | CASSMAWGSYGYTF
NA | TRBJ1-1 | TRBV29-1 | NA | TGCAGCGTTAAAGCAACAGGTGGGGCTTTCTTT | CSVKATGGAFF
NA | TRBJ1-2 | TRBV2 | many | TGTGCCAGCAGCGTCGTTGTCGGATCAGGCTACACCTTC | CASSVVVGSGYTF
NA | TRBJ2-3 | TRBV29-1 | NA | TGCAGCATCAGAGGGGGCGCGGGGACAGATACGCAGTATTTT | CSIRGGAGTDTQYF
NA | TRBJ2-5 | TRBV7-2 | many | TGCGCCAGCAGCTTGTCTGGTGTGGAGACCCAGTACTTC | CASSLSGVETQYF
NA | TRBJ2-1 | TRBV21-1 | many | TGTGCCAGCAGCCCTCAGGGGGCTAGCGGGCCTAAAAATGAGCAGTTCTTC | CASSPQGASGPKNEQFF
NA | TRBJ1-2 | TRBV6-6 | many | TGTGCCAGCAGTTACTCGGCAGGGCTAAGTTATGGCTACACCTTC | CASSYSAGLSYGYTF
TRBD1 | TRBJ2-1 | TRBV5-1 | NA | TGCGCCAGCAGCTTGAGACAGGGGCTTGACAATGAGCAGTTCTTC | CASSLRQGLDNEQFF
TRBD1 | TRBJ2-2 | TRBV7-3 | NA | TGTGCCAGCAGCTTTTTGGACAGGGCGAGCGGGGAGCTGTTTTTT | CASSFLDRASGELFF
NA | TRBJ2-3 | TRBV20-1 | many | TGCAGTGCCCCAGAGAGTGGGCCAGATACGCAGTATTTT | CSAPESGPDTQYF
NA | TRBJ2-3 | TRBV7-2 | many | TGTGCCAGCAGCTCGTTGGTGCGAGCGGATACGCAGTATTTT | CASSSLVRADTQYF
NA | TRBJ1-1 | TRBV10-3 | NA | TGTGCCATCAGCCTACAGGAGATGAACACTGAAGCTTTCTTT | CAISLQEMNTEAFF
TRBD1 | TRBJ2-7 | TRBV20-1 | many | TGCAGTGCTTCCCGGGACAGGGGCTACGAGCAGTACTTC | CSASRDRGYEQYF
NA | TRBJ2-7 | TRBV5-1 | NA | TGCGCCAGCAGCTTGGAGGGGTCATTAGACCAGTACTTC | CASSLEGSLDQYF
TRBD1 | TRBJ1-5 | TRBV7-8 | NA | TGTGCCAGCAGGTCCACAGGGGGCGATCAGCCCCAGCATTTT | CASRSTGGDQPQHF
TRBD1 | TRBJ2-7 | TRBV7-2 | NA | TGTGCCAGCAGCTCCCGGACAGGGATAAGCCTCGGCTCCTACGAGCAGTACTTC | CASSSRTGISLGSYEQYF
NA | TRBJ1-1 | TRBV6-1 | many | TGTGCCAGCAGTGAAGGAAGGACAGACTACACTGAAGCTTTCTTT | CASSEGRTDYTEAFF
NA | TRBJ1-1 | TRBV20-1 | few | TGCAGTGCTATCGGGGACACTGGGAACACTGAAGCTTTCTTT | CSAIGDTGNTEAFF
TRBD1 | TRBJ1-6 | TRBV10-3 | few | TGTGCCATCAGCGACGGACAGGGGGTAAGCTCACCCCTCCACTTT | CAISDGQGVSSPLHF
NA | TRBJ2-3 | TRBV3-1 | many | TGTGCCAGCAGCCAAGTTCAGGATACGCAGTATTTT | CASSQVQDTQYF
NA | TRBJ1-1 | TRBV12-3/TRBV12-4 | NA | TGTGCCAGCAGTTTCCAGGGCATGAACACTGAAGCTTTCTTT | CASSFQGMNTEAFF
TRBD2 | TRBJ2-7 | TRBV9 | once | TGTGCCAGCAGCCCACTAGCGGGGGACTACGAGCAGTACTTC | CASSPLAGDYEQYF
NA | TRBJ1-5 | TRBV5-5 | few | TGTGCCAGCAGCTCTCGGGACAAGGATCAGCCCCAGCATTTT | CASSSRDKDQPQHF
NA | TRBJ1-5 | TRBV30 | few | TGTGCCTGGAGCCAGGGGTCCGATCAGCCCCAGCATTTT | CAWSQGSDQPQHF
NA | TRBJ2-1 | TRBV7-2 | NA | TGTGCCAGCAGCGAACAGAACGGAGGCAATGAGCAGTTCTTC | CASSEQNGGNEQFF
TRBD2 | TRBJ2-1 | TRBV27 | NA | TGTGCCAGCAGTTATAAGGCGGGGGGGCCGTACAATGAGCAGTTCTTC | CASSYKAGGPYNEQFF
NA | TRBJ2-7 | TRBV7-9 | once | TGTGCCAGCAGATCCACCGACGGAGAAACACATTACGAGCAGTACTTC | CASRSTDGETHYEQYF
NA | TRBJ2-2 | TRBV10-3 | NA | TGTGCCATCAGTGATCTTGGAGGTCGTGACGGGGAGCTGTTTTTT | CAISDLGGRDGELFF
NA | TRBJ2-3 | TRBV12-3/TRBV12-4 | NA | TGTGCCAGCAGGTCCGTTTGGGGGGACACAGATACGCAGTATTTT | CASRSVWGDTDTQYF
NA | TRBJ1-2 | TRBV10-3 | NA | TGTGCCATCAGTGAAGTGGGAGAAGAGTCTGGCTACACCTTC | CAISEVGEESGYTF
NA | TRBJ1-2 | TRBV7-2 | many | TGTGCCAGCAGCCTACAGGTGGGCGACTATGGCTACACCTTC | CASSLQVGDYGYTF
NA | TRBJ2-7 | TRBV6-6 | many | TGTGCCAGCAGTCACGCCCTGGGGGGAATCTACGAGCAGTACTTC | CASSHALGGIYEQYF
TRBD1 | TRBJ2-7 | TRBV16 | many | TGTGCCAGCAGCCAAAGGACAGGCTACGAGCAGTACTTC | CASSQRTGYEQYF
NA | TRBJ1-1 | TRBV11-1 | NA | TGTGCCAGCAGCTTAGGTCCGAACAGGGTTGAAGCTTTCTTT | CASSLGPNRVEAFF
TRBD2 | TRBJ2-5 | TRBV18 | few | TGTGCCAGCTCACCCCGAGCGGGGGGGCAGGAGACCCAGTACTTC | CASSPRAGGQETQYF
TRBD1 | TRBJ2-3 | TRBV5-1 | few | TGCGCCAGCAGCTTGACAGGGGGCGGGTTAGCAGATACGCAGTATTTT | CASSLTGGGLADTQYF
TRBD1 | TRBJ2-2 | TRBV20-1 | NA | TGCAGTGCTAGAGCAGACAGGGGGGCACATCCCGGGGAGCTGTTTTTT | CSARADRGAHPGELFF
NA | TRBJ2-2 | TRBV18 | NA | TGTGCCAGCTCACCGCGGACCGGCCTCCCCACGAACACCGGGGAGCTGTTTTTT | CASSPRTGLPTNTGELFF